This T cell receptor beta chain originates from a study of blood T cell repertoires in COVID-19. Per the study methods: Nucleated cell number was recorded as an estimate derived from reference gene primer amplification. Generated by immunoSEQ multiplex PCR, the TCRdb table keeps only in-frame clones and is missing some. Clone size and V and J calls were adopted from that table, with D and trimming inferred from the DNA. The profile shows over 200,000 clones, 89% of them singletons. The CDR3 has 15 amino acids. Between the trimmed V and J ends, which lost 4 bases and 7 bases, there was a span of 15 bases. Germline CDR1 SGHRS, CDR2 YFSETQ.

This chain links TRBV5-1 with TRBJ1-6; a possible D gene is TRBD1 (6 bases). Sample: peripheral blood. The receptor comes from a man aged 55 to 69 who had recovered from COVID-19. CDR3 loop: CASSTGRQGNSPLHF. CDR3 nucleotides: TGCGCCAGCAGCACAGGTCGGCAGGGGAATTCACCCCTCCACTTT. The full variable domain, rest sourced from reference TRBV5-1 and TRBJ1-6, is KAGVTQTPRYLIKTRGQQVTLSCSPISGHRSVSWYQQTPGQGLQFLFEYFSETQRNKGNFPGRFSGRQFSNSRSEMNVSTLELGDSALYLCASSTGRQGNSPLHFGNGTRLTVT.